The rows below give T cell receptor beta chains drawn from one sample of a study of blood T cell repertoires in COVID-19. The assay was immunoSEQ multiplex PCR, and TCRdb's table has in-frame clones only and misses some. The sample records about 190,000 clones, around four fifths being singletons. The sequenced material came from peripheral blood. These receptors were obtained from a human donor in a cohort sampled during active COVID-19. Each CDR3 is given with its conserved first and last residue. A D gene is named only where the DNA matches it firmly. A row's size may be missing; if present it is once, few, many or a size class.

V gene	clone size	J gene	D gene	CDR3 DNA	CDR3 protein
TRBV7-8	NA	TRBJ2-3	NA	TGTGCCAGCAGCTTATTCCGGTTCTCAGATACGCAGTATTTT	CASSLFRFSDTQYF
TRBV5-1	NA	TRBJ2-5	TRBD2	TGCGCCAGCAGCTTCCCCACCGGAGCGGGAGGGCAAGAGACCCAGTACTTC	CASSFPTGAGGQETQYF
TRBV6-6	NA	TRBJ2-3	TRBD1	TGTGCCAGCAGTTACTCAGGGGGCGCAGGCACAGATACGCAGTATTTT	CASSYSGGAGTDTQYF
TRBV6-5	NA	TRBJ2-3	TRBD2	TGTGCCAGCAGTCGACTAGCGGGGGACACAGATACGCAGTATTTT	CASSRLAGDTDTQYF
TRBV28	NA	TRBJ1-5	NA	TGTGCCAGCAGTCCCCACGGGACACATCAGCCCCAGCATTTT	CASSPHGTHQPQHF
TRBV4-1	NA	TRBJ2-1	TRBD2	TGCGCCAGCAGCCAAGAGTTAGCGGGGGGGGCGTTGGGGCAGTTCTTC	CASSQELAGGALGQFF
TRBV3-1/TRBV3-2	NA	TRBJ1-4	NA	TGTGCCAGCAGCCAACTGCCTGGAGGTGAAAAACTGTTTTTT	CASSQLPGGEKLFF
TRBV7-3	NA	TRBJ1-1	TRBD1	TGTGCCAGCAGCGAGACAGGGGGTGAAGCTTTCTTT	CASSETGGEAFF
TRBV6-5	NA	TRBJ2-2	TRBD2	TGTGCCAGCAGTTTTAGTATTCTAGCGGGACCCGGGGAGCTGTTTTTT	CASSFSILAGPGELFF
TRBV7-2	NA	TRBJ1-4	NA	TGTGCCAGCAGCCCCGACACCTTTAATGAAAAACTGTTTTTT	CASSPDTFNEKLFF
TRBV6-5	NA	TRBJ2-5	NA	TGTGCCAGCGCTCAGGACTTCCAAGAGACCCAGTACTTC	CASAQDFQETQYF
TRBV2	NA	TRBJ1-5	NA	TGTGCCAGCAGCGTGACAGGCCGGCAGCCCCAGCATTTT	CASSVTGRQPQHF
TRBV6-5	NA	TRBJ2-7	TRBD1	TGTGCCAGCAGTTTGGGACAGGGGGGCACCTACGAGCAGTACTTC	CASSLGQGGTYEQYF
TRBV24-1	NA	TRBJ2-1	NA	TGTGCCACCAGTGCACTGGCCTACAATGAGCAGTTCTTC	CATSALAYNEQFF
TRBV24-1	NA	TRBJ2-5	NA	TGTGCCACCAGTGATTTCCAGGGAAGAGAGACCCAGTACTTC	CATSDFQGRETQYF
TRBV7-8	NA	TRBJ1-4	NA	TGTGCCAGCAGCCCGAGCGACCAGTATAATGAAAAACTGTTTTTT	CASSPSDQYNEKLFF
TRBV5-1	NA	TRBJ2-7	NA	TGCGCCAGCAGCTTCGCGGATTCCTACGAGCAGTACTTC	CASSFADSYEQYF
TRBV6-5	NA	TRBJ2-5	TRBD1	TGTGCCAGCAGAAGACAGGGGCAAGAGACCCAGTACTTC	CASRRQGQETQYF
TRBV5-6	many	TRBJ1-5	NA	TGTGCCAGCAGCTTGGCTGGGGGCGGCGTACAGCCCCAGCATTTT	CASSLAGGGVQPQHF
TRBV7-6	NA	TRBJ1-4	TRBD1	TGTGCCAGCAGCGGACAGGGGATCGGGGGTAATGAAAAACTGTTTTTT	CASSGQGIGGNEKLFF
TRBV2	once	TRBJ2-4	NA	TGTGCCAGCCACGATCAACGACAGGCCAAAAACATTCAGTACTTC	CASHDQRQAKNIQYF
TRBV7-9	NA	TRBJ2-7	NA	TGTGCCAGCAGCTTGCCTCCCGCGACTACCGACTACGAGCAGTACTTC	CASSLPPATTDYEQYF
TRBV24-1	NA	TRBJ2-6	NA	TGTGCCACCAGTGATCGTACAGGAACGCGCTCTGGGGCCAACGTCCTGACTTTC	CATSDRTGTRSGANVLTF
TRBV2	NA	TRBJ2-2	TRBD2	TGTGCCAGCTCCAGACTAGCGGCTACCAACACCGGGGAGCTGTTTTTT	CASSRLAATNTGELFF
TRBV3-1/TRBV3-2	NA	TRBJ1-2	TRBD1	TGTGCCAGCAGCTTCTTGGACAGGACCTATGGCTACACCTTC	CASSFLDRTYGYTF
TRBV27	NA	TRBJ1-6	NA	TGTGCCAGCAGTTTTAGTTCCGGGTTCTCACCCCTCCACTTT	CASSFSSGFSPLHF
TRBV27	NA	TRBJ1-1	TRBD1	TGTGCCAGCAGTTCATCCCCCGGGACAGGGTATATGAACACTGAAGCTTTCTTT	CASSSSPGTGYMNTEAFF
TRBV27	NA	TRBJ1-4	TRBD1	TGTGCCAGCAGTTTAGGGACAGGGGTTGAAAAACTGTTTTTT	CASSLGTGVEKLFF
TRBV19	once	TRBJ2-5	TRBD2	TGTGCCAGTAGGGACGGGGGGAGTCAAGAGACCCAGTACTTC	CASRDGGSQETQYF
TRBV7-3	NA	TRBJ2-2	NA	TGTGCCAGCAGCTTATGGACAGACAGCGGGGAGCTGTTTTTT	CASSLWTDSGELFF
TRBV10-3	NA	TRBJ2-5	NA	TGTGCCATCAGTGGGACAGCCAACCAAGAGACCCAGTACTTC	CAISGTANQETQYF
TRBV6-6	few	TRBJ1-1	NA	TGTGCCAGCAGTGGCGACAGTTGGGCTGAAGCTTTCTTT	CASSGDSWAEAFF
TRBV7-6	many	TRBJ2-7	TRBD2	TGTGCCAGCAGCCCTACTCTAGCGGGAGGGTCCTACGAGCAGTACTTC	CASSPTLAGGSYEQYF
TRBV5-1	NA	TRBJ1-2	NA	TGCGCCAGCAGCTTGCGAGGAGACAGGCCTGGAGTTGGCTACACCTTC	CASSLRGDRPGVGYTF
TRBV5-1	NA	TRBJ2-3	TRBD1	TGCGCCAGCAGCCCGTCCAGGGGGCGTTCCGATGATACGCAGTATTTT	CASSPSRGRSDDTQYF
TRBV12-3/TRBV12-4	NA	TRBJ2-3	NA	TGTGCCAGCAGTTTGACTCCTGTCGATACGCAGTATTTT	CASSLTPVDTQYF
TRBV30	NA	TRBJ2-1	NA	TGTGCCTGGAGTGTACGACGGCGGTACAATGAGCAGTTCTTC	CAWSVRRRYNEQFF
TRBV19	NA	TRBJ1-1	NA	TGTGCCAGTAGTATGGGTTCTCAGGGCACTGAAGCTTTCTTT	CASSMGSQGTEAFF
TRBV28	few	TRBJ2-7	TRBD2	TGTGCCAGCAGCGGGAGGTTGTACGAGCAGTACTTC	CASSGRLYEQYF
TRBV3-1/TRBV3-2	NA	TRBJ2-2	NA	TGTGCCAGCAGCCGCCAAACGGGTATCTCCGGGGAGCTGTTTTTT	CASSRQTGISGELFF
TRBV6-5	NA	TRBJ1-5	NA	TGTGCCAGCGGGGCCCAGGTCAATCAGCCCCAGCATTTT	CASGAQVNQPQHF
TRBV29-1	NA	TRBJ1-1	NA	TGCAGCGTTGAACCCGGTAACACTGAAGCTTTCTTT	CSVEPGNTEAFF
TRBV7-9	NA	TRBJ1-1	NA	TGTGCCAGCAGCTGGGAAAGGGGTGAAGCTTTCTTT	CASSWERGEAFF
TRBV10-3	NA	TRBJ2-3	NA	TGTGCCATCAGTGAGGGAGGAATGGGGGCCCGGGGGTATTTT	CAISEGGMGARGYF
TRBV7-2	NA	TRBJ1-1	TRBD1	TGTGCCAGCAGCTTAGAGGGGGCTACGGCTTTCTTT	CASSLEGATAFF
TRBV5-1	NA	TRBJ2-3	TRBD2	TGCGCCAGCAGCTTGGTTAGCGGGAGTAATACGCAGTATTTT	CASSLVSGSNTQYF
TRBV19	NA	TRBJ1-1	TRBD1	TGTGCCAGTAGTATCCCCGGACAGGGCCACACTGAAGCTTTCTTT	CASSIPGQGHTEAFF
TRBV10-1	NA	TRBJ1-1	NA	TGCGCCAGCAGTGATTTAGGGGCTGCTGAAGCTTTCTTT	CASSDLGAAEAFF